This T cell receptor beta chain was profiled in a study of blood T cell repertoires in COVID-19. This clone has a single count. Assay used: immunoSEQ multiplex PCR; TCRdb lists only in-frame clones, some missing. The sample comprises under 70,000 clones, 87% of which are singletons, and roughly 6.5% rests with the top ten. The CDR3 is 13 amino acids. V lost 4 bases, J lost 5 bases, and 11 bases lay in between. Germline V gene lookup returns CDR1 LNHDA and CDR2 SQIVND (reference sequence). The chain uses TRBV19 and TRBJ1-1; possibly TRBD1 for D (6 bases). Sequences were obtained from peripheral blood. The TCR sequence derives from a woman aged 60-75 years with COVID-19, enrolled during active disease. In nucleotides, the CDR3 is TGTGCCAGTAGTACAAACAGGGAAACTGAAGCTTTCTTT. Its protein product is CASSTNRETEAFF. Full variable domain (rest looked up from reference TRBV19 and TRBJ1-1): DGGITQSPKYLFRKEGQNVTLSCEQNLNHDAMYWYRQDPGQGLRLIYYSQIVNDFQKGDIAEGYSVSREKKESFPLTVTSAQKNPTAFYLCASSTNRETEAFFGQGTRLTVV.